This is a list of T cell receptor beta chains from one sample in a study of shared clonotypes between healthy human individuals. Produced via immunoSEQ multiplex PCR; TCRdb's table is partial and in-frame only. The data contain hundreds of thousands of clones, roughly 95% of them singletons. Sequenced sample: naive CD8+ T cells sorted from blood. The receptors shown here come from a woman aged 25 to 45 in good health. The CDR3 runs from the conserved cysteine through the conserved F or W. D genes are given only for firm matches. Where a row states a size, it is once, few, many or the class of an expanded clone; other rows omit it.

-	TRBV7-9	TRBD1	15	TRBJ1-1	TGTGCCAGCAGCATGGGACAGGGCTCGAACACTGAAGCTTTCTTT	CASSMGQGSNTEAFF
-	TRBV11-2	-	11	TRBJ2-7	TGTGCCAGCAGCTTATCCCTCGAGCAGTACTTC	CASSLSLEQYF
-	TRBV11-2	-	16	TRBJ2-2	TGTGCCAGCAGCCCAAGCCCCCTATCCAACACCGGGGAGCTGTTTTTT	CASSPSPLSNTGELFF
-	TRBV27	-	14	TRBJ2-4	TGTGCCAGCAGTTCGAGACTGGGCGGAAACATTCAGTACTTC	CASSSRLGGNIQYF
-	TRBV7-2	-	14	TRBJ1-2	TGTGCCAGCAGCTTCGGGGGGGCAAAAGGTGGCTACACCTTC	CASSFGGAKGGYTF
-	TRBV2	TRBD2	15	TRBJ2-1	TGTGCCAGCAGTGACCCTAGCGGGAAATACAATGAGCAGTTCTTC	CASSDPSGKYNEQFF
once	TRBV7-9	TRBD2	17	TRBJ2-7	TGTGCCAGCAGCTTTGTGGGAGCTAGGAGCGGGAGTGGAGAGCAGTACTTC	CASSFVGARSGSGEQYF
-	TRBV13	-	15	TRBJ2-7	TGTGCCAGCAGCTCGGGGTGGCAGGCTGGGTACGAGCAGTACTTC	CASSSGWQAGYEQYF
-	TRBV27	-	14	TRBJ2-7	TGTGCCAGCAGTGGAGCGGGCCTGCTCTACGAGCAGTACTTC	CASSGAGLLYEQYF
-	TRBV9	-	15	TRBJ1-3	TGTGCCAGCAGCGTAGGGGGGCAATTGACGGACACCATATATTTT	CASSVGGQLTDTIYF
-	TRBV28	-	15	TRBJ2-3	TGTGCCAGCAGTTTATTAGGGGGTAGCACAGATACGCAGTATTTT	CASSLLGGSTDTQYF
-	TRBV5-6	TRBD1	17	TRBJ2-7	TGTGCCAGCAGCTTGGCAACCCGGGACAGGAGATCCTACGAGCAGTACTTC	CASSLATRDRRSYEQYF
-	TRBV13	TRBD2	17	TRBJ2-5	TGTGCCAGCAGCTTTCAACTAGCGGGGCGAAAAGGGGAGACCCAGTACTTC	CASSFQLAGRKGETQYF
-	TRBV5-1	-	15	TRBJ1-2	TGCGCCAGCAGCCAGCCGGGACCTTCCTTATATGGCTACACCTTC	CASSQPGPSLYGYTF
-	TRBV4-1	-	13	TRBJ2-5	TGCGCCAGCAGCCAAGATCTGGAGGCCACCCAGTACTTC	CASSQDLEATQYF
-	TRBV30	-	15	TRBJ1-2	TGTGCCTGGACACCATCTAGACCTTCTTGGTGGGGCTACACCTTC	CAWTPSRPSWWGYTF
-	TRBV27	-	14	TRBJ1-2	TGTGCCAGCAGTTTTGTTGGCACTAACTATGGCTACACCTTC	CASSFVGTNYGYTF
-	TRBV27	TRBD2	19	TRBJ2-1	TGTGCCAGCAGTTTGGCCTCTAGCGGGAGGGCCGCATCCTACAATGAGCAGTTCTTC	CASSLASSGRAASYNEQFF
-	TRBV13	-	13	TRBJ2-7	TGTGCCAGCAGCCATGGATTCTCCTACGAGCAGTACTTC	CASSHGFSYEQYF
-	TRBV7-8	-	13	TRBJ2-1	TGTGCCAGCAGCTTAGACCCCACGGCTGAGCAGTTCTTC	CASSLDPTAEQFF
-	TRBV13	-	13	TRBJ2-7	TGTGCCAGCTTGTCGTCTAGGAGCAGCGAGCAGTACTTC	CASLSSRSSEQYF
-	TRBV11-2	-	14	TRBJ2-7	TGTGCCAGCAGCTTAGGGATTGGGGGCTACGAGCAGTACTTC	CASSLGIGGYEQYF
-	TRBV7-9	-	17	TRBJ2-5	TGTGCCAGCAGCTCAGCAGTGGGGGGACATTTACAAGAGACCCAGTACTTC	CASSSAVGGHLQETQYF
-	TRBV11-2	-	15	TRBJ2-3	TGTGCCAGCAGCTTAGCAGGGAGCGCATCGGATACGCAGTATTTT	CASSLAGSASDTQYF
-	TRBV14	-	15	TRBJ2-3	TGTGCCAGCAGCCAAGAAGGCATCGACACAGATACGCAGTATTTT	CASSQEGIDTDTQYF
once	TRBV7-6	TRBD1	17	TRBJ1-4	TGTGCCAGCAGCCCACTGACAGGGGGCCTCGTGAATGAAAAACTGTTTTTT	CASSPLTGGLVNEKLFF
-	TRBV5-8	TRBD1	14	TRBJ2-7	TGTGCCAGCAGCTTTGGACAGGGCAAGGACGAGCAGTACTTC	CASSFGQGKDEQYF
-	TRBV7-9	-	13	TRBJ2-5	TGTGCCAGCAGCCCCCCCCAGGCAGCGACCCAGTACTTC	CASSPPQAATQYF
-	TRBV2	TRBD2	17	TRBJ2-1	TGTGCCAGCAGTGTTTTAGCGGGAGGTGGTTCCTACAATGAGCAGTTCTTC	CASSVLAGGGSYNEQFF
-	TRBV6-5	-	14	TRBJ2-7	TGTGCCAGCAGTTCAACCAGAAGACAGCGCGAGCAGTACTTC	CASSSTRRQREQYF
-	TRBV27	-	15	TRBJ1-2	TGTGCCAGCAGTATCCACAGGTCAATCCAAAATGGCTACACCTTC	CASSIHRSIQNGYTF
-	TRBV28	-	13	TRBJ1-6	TGTGCCAGCAGTTTATTCAATAATTCACCCCTCCACTTT	CASSLFNNSPLHF
-	TRBV2	-	14	TRBJ2-7	TGTGCCAGCAATAGGGACCGCAGCTCCTACGAGCAGTACTTC	CASNRDRSSYEQYF
-	TRBV7-9	TRBD2	15	TRBJ2-7	TGTGCCAGCAGCGGGACTAGCGGGAGGGCCGACGAGCAGTACTTC	CASSGTSGRADEQYF
-	TRBV27	-	13	TRBJ2-5	TGTGCCAGCAGTTTGTTATGGGGGGAGACCCAGTACTTC	CASSLLWGETQYF
-	TRBV7-9	TRBD1	13	TRBJ1-2	TGTGCCAGCATAGAACAGGGGTTTCATGGCTACACCTTC	CASIEQGFHGYTF
-	TRBV6-1	-	15	TRBJ2-7	TGTGCCAGCAGTGAAGTCGCAGGCCAGAGGCTCGAGCAGTACTTC	CASSEVAGQRLEQYF
few	TRBV28	-	13	TRBJ1-1	TGTGCCAGCAGTTTGGGGATGAACACTGAAGCTTTCTTT	CASSLGMNTEAFF
-	TRBV19	-	14	TRBJ2-7	TGTGCCAGTAGTATAGCACTGACCGACTACGAGCAGTACTTC	CASSIALTDYEQYF
-	TRBV7-9	-	15	TRBJ2-3	TGTGCCAGCAGGGGGAGCGGAGTTTCCACAGATACGCAGTATTTT	CASRGSGVSTDTQYF
-	TRBV7-9	-	12	TRBJ2-7	TGTGCCAGCAGTGACGGCCTCTACGAGCAGTACTTC	CASSDGLYEQYF
-	TRBV27	TRBD2	15	TRBJ2-7	TGTGCCAGCAGTCCCGGGACTAGCGGGAGCACCGAGCAGTACTTC	CASSPGTSGSTEQYF
-	TRBV5-6	TRBD2	15	TRBJ2-1	TGTGCCAGCAGCTTGGAGTTAGCGGGGTACAATGAGCAGTTCTTC	CASSLELAGYNEQFF
-	TRBV10-2	TRBD1	14	TRBJ2-7	TGCGCCAGCACTGGGGACAGGGACCGTGCCGAGCAGTACTTC	CASTGDRDRAEQYF
-	TRBV29-1	-	13	TRBJ2-2	TGCAGCGTTGAAGGAGGACTGCCCGGGGAGCTGTTTTTT	CSVEGGLPGELFF
once	TRBV28	TRBD2	14	TRBJ2-5	TGTGCCAGCAGGGAAACTAGCGTCCAAGAGACCCAGTACTTC	CASRETSVQETQYF
-	TRBV7-9	-	15	TRBJ2-2	TGTGCCAGCAGCTTAGTCGTCGGCTCTCTCGGGGAGCTGTTTTTT	CASSLVVGSLGELFF
-	TRBV11-2	-	15	TRBJ2-7	TGTGCCAGCAGCTTCGAGGACTTTGGTCCCTACGAGCAGTACTTC	CASSFEDFGPYEQYF
-	TRBV28	-	14	TRBJ1-5	TGTGCCAGCAGTCTATCGGGGTCGGATCAGCCCCAGCATTTT	CASSLSGSDQPQHF
-	TRBV14	-	15	TRBJ1-1	TGTGCCAGCAGCGAAGGCCCCCGAAGTGGCACTGAAGCTTTCTTT	CASSEGPRSGTEAFF
-	TRBV2	TRBD1	14	TRBJ2-4	TGTGCCAGCAGTGCCAGGGGGTCCAAAAACATTCAGTACTTC	CASSARGSKNIQYF
once	TRBV29-1	-	12	TRBJ2-7	TGCAGCGTAGTAGGGACATCGAACGAGCAGTACTTC	CSVVGTSNEQYF
-	TRBV27	-	13	TRBJ1-5	TGTGCCAGCAGCCTCGACAGAGATCAGCCCCAGCATTTT	CASSLDRDQPQHF
-	TRBV4-2	-	16	TRBJ2-7	TGTGCCAGCAGCCAAGAGGGGGCATTAACTTCCTACGAGCAGTACTTC	CASSQEGALTSYEQYF
-	TRBV27	TRBD1	15	TRBJ2-3	TGTGCCAGCACCACTTGGGGACAGGGGTCAGATACGCAGTATTTT	CASTTWGQGSDTQYF
-	TRBV2	-	16	TRBJ1-4	TGTGCCAGCAGTGAAGGGGAGGGGAGTATTAATGAAAAACTGTTTTTT	CASSEGEGSINEKLFF
-	TRBV6-5	-	12	TRBJ2-3	TGTGCCAGCAGTCGGCTTCCCGGGACGCAGTATTTT	CASSRLPGTQYF